This is a list of T cell receptor beta chains from one sample in a study of blood T cell repertoires in COVID-19. TCRdb keeps only in-frame clones here, not all; method: immunoSEQ multiplex PCR. The table lists about 110,000 clones, 70% to 90% of them singletons. The sequencing sample was made of peripheral blood. The origin of the receptors is a human donor in a cohort sampled during active COVID-19. The CDR3 runs from the conserved cysteine through the conserved F or W. Each record gives: CDR3 protein, V gene, J gene.

cdr3_aa: CASSESGLGGTQYF
v_call: TRBV6-1
j_call: TRBJ2-3

cdr3_aa: CASSRWRGGRENEQFF
v_call: TRBV13
j_call: TRBJ2-1

cdr3_aa: CASSLGVAGARTDTQYF
v_call: TRBV7-2
j_call: TRBJ2-3

cdr3_aa: CASSTGGYGYTF
v_call: TRBV19
j_call: TRBJ1-2

cdr3_aa: CASSQEWQGTTEAFF
v_call: TRBV4-2
j_call: TRBJ1-1

cdr3_aa: CASSQSIGQEATNEKLFF
v_call: TRBV16
j_call: TRBJ1-4

cdr3_aa: CASSLVCGTGGIETQYF
v_call: TRBV7-4
j_call: TRBJ2-5

cdr3_aa: CASSLYSGTEDGYTF
v_call: TRBV11-3
j_call: TRBJ1-2

cdr3_aa: CASSPRGPGSFGYTF
v_call: TRBV18
j_call: TRBJ1-2

cdr3_aa: CASSEPLPVQETQYF
v_call: TRBV25-1
j_call: TRBJ2-5

cdr3_aa: CASSQESRRSGNTIYF
v_call: TRBV3-1/TRBV3-2
j_call: TRBJ1-3

cdr3_aa: CASSLWQGSQPQHF
v_call: TRBV27
j_call: TRBJ1-5